This T cell receptor (beta chain) appears in the sequencing data of a study of blood T cells in healthy people across ages. Turning to the study itself: For every two T cells, template switching captured about one barcoded beta molecule. Study results and limitations: When one million T cells were used, diversity estimates were thought to be underestimates.

V lost 4 bases to trimming and J lost 3 bases, with 9 bases between them. The CDR3 sequence is 13 residues long. Healthy Caucasians from Russia aged about 6 to 95 served as donors. Per-sample yields of isolated PBMCs were at least 6 million. Alongside a J-beta primer mix, a sample-barcoded 5' primer served in a second PCR lasting about 7 to 12 cycles. One entry per CDR3 protein, called by TCRdb with MiXCR from the 5' RACE reads. Counted here are approximately 800,000 distinct CDR3 sequences, around 36% occurring once; the ten biggest clones make up about an eighth. About this clonotype: As yet, its antigen is unknown.

The receptor was derived from a man in his late teens or twenties in good health. Source material: blood. The genes are TRBV12-3 or TRBV12-4 and TRBJ1-1; D remains ambiguous. The CDR3 reads CASSSRSHTEAFF. In nucleotides, the CDR3 is TGTGCCAGCAGTTCTAGGTCCCACACTGAAGCTTTCTTT.